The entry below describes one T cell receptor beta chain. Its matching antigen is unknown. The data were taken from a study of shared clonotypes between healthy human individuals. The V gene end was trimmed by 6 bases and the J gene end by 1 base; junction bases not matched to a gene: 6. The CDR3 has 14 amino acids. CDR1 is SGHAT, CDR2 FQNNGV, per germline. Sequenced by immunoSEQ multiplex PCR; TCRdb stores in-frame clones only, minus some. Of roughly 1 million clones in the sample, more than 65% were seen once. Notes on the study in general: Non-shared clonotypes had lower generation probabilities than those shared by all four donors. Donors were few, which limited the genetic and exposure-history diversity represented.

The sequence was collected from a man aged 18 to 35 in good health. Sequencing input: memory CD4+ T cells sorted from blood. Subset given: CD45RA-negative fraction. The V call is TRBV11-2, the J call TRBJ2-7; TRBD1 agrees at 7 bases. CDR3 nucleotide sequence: TGTGCCAGCAGAACGTTACAGGGGTCCTACGAGCAGTACTTC. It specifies CASRTLQGSYEQYF. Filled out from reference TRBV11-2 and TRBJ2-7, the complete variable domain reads EAGVAQSPRYKIIEKRQSVAFWCNPISGHATLYWYQQILGQGPKLLIQFQNNGVVDDSQLPKDRFSAERLKGVDSTLKIQPAKLEDSAVYLCASRTLQGSYEQYFGPGTRLTVT.